The rows below give T cell receptor beta chains drawn from one sample of a study of blood T cell repertoires in COVID-19. Data came from immunoSEQ multiplex PCR; TCRdb stores just in-frame clones and leaves some out. The sample records 280,000 or so clones, around 89% being singletons. The specimen sequenced was peripheral blood. All receptors derive from a woman in her fifties or sixties with acute or convalescent COVID-19. The CDR3 runs from the conserved cysteine through the conserved F or W. D genes are given only for firm matches. Size is omitted from some rows. Given values are once, few, many or a class for expanded clones.

15	-	TRBV9	TRBJ2-5	TRBD2	TGTGCCAGCAGCACCAGCGGGGGGCTCCAAGAGACCCAGTACTTC	CASSTSGGLQETQYF
13	-	TRBV6-5	TRBJ2-1	TRBD1	TGTGCCGTGGGGACAGGGGCCTACAATGAGCAGTTCTTC	CAVGTGAYNEQFF
13	-	TRBV7-9	TRBJ1-5	-	TGTGCCAGTACGCAGAATAGCAATCAGCCCCAGCATTTT	CASTQNSNQPQHF
13	-	TRBV7-8	TRBJ2-7	TRBD2	TGTGCCAGCAGCCCCGGGACTAGCTACGAGCAGTACTTC	CASSPGTSYEQYF
15	-	TRBV7-2	TRBJ2-3	TRBD2	TGTGCCAGCAGCCCCGCGGGAGTGGGCACAGATACGCAGTATTTT	CASSPAGVGTDTQYF
15	-	TRBV7-9	TRBJ2-7	TRBD1	TGTGCCAGCAGCCCCGCCGGGACAGGGTTGAACGAGCAGTACTTC	CASSPAGTGLNEQYF
13	-	TRBV12-3/TRBV12-4	TRBJ2-2	-	TGTGCCAGCAGCGCCATGCGGCCCGGGGAGCTGTTTTTT	CASSAMRPGELFF
14	-	TRBV7-8	TRBJ2-2	TRBD2	TGTGCCAGCAGCCCGGGACTAGTCGGCGGGGAGCTGTTTTTT	CASSPGLVGGELFF
13	-	TRBV19	TRBJ1-1	-	TGTGCCAGTAGCCCCCCACGGGGTGGTAAAGCTTTCTTT	CASSPPRGGKAFF
11	-	TRBV3-1/TRBV3-2	TRBJ2-7	TRBD2	TGTGCCAGCGGACTAGCGCTTGAGCAGTACTTC	CASGLALEQYF
15	-	TRBV18	TRBJ1-4	TRBD1	TGTGCCAGCTCACCTGGGACAGCAACTAATGAAAAACTGTTTTTT	CASSPGTATNEKLFF
16	-	TRBV7-3	TRBJ2-1	TRBD2	TGTGCCAGCAGCTCCCGGGGCGGGAGCTCCTACAATGAGCAGTTCTTC	CASSSRGGSSYNEQFF
13	-	TRBV10-3	TRBJ2-5	TRBD2	TGTGCCATCAGTCGCGGGCGGGAGGAGACCCAGTACTTC	CAISRGREETQYF
18	few	TRBV6-2/TRBV6-3	TRBJ2-1	TRBD1	TGTGCCAGCAGTTATGATGAACCGGGACAGTATCATGGCAATGAGCAGTTCTTC	CASSYDEPGQYHGNEQFF